Below are 7 T cell receptor beta chains sequenced from a single sample in a study of identical twins. TCRdb re-called the 5' RACE reads through MiXCR, storing one row per CDR3 protein. Of approximately 1.8 million distinct CDR3 sequences in the sample, 32% were seen once. The specimen was cord blood. Every receptor here comes from a newborn girl in good health.

This clonotype was detected only a few times. The chain joins TRBV4-1 to TRBJ2-1; 8 bases are shared with TRBD1. Trimming at V came to 7 bases and at J to 8 bases, leaving 7 bases not matched to a gene. This CDR3 has 13 residues. The V gene's germline CDR1 is MGHRA and CDR2 YSYEKL. As DNA, the CDR3 is TGCGCCAGCAAGAGGACAGGGCTCGATGAGCAGTTCTTC. It is translated as CASKRTGLDEQFF.

The chain recombines TRBV20-1 with TRBJ1-2; TRBD1 matches 7 bases. Germline loops: CDR1 DFQATT, CDR2 SNEGSKA (reference sequence). The trim removed 4 bases at V and 7 bases at J, leaving 18 bases unmatched. The CDR3 loop spans 16 amino acids. CDR3 sequence: CSANPYSGTAISGYTF. The CDR3 DNA sequence: TGCAGTGCTAACCCCTACTCCGGGACAGCAATAAGTGGCTACACCTTC.

This clonotype was seen a handful of times. The chain joins TRBV20-1 to TRBJ2-5; D gene unclear. This CDR3 is 9 amino acids long. Trimming took 6 bases from V and 4 from J, leaving 3 bases between them. CDR1 and CDR2 (germline): DFQATT, SNEGSKA (reference sequence). CDR3 coding DNA: TGCAGTGCCCCAGAGACCCAGTACTTC. As protein: CSAPETQYF.

J is TRBJ2-7 and V is TRBV6-1; 9 bases align to TRBD1. Germline CDR1 reads MNHNS; CDR2 reads SASEGT. The V segment lost 6 bases and the J segment 7 bases; nucleotides outside the gene matches: 13. CDR3 length equals 15 residues. The CDR3 nucleotides read TGTGCCAGCAGGAGGTTGGAGACAGGGGGATGGGAGCAGTACTTC. It is translated as CASRRLETGGWEQYF.

This clonotype has more than one count but fewer than ten. V and J are TRBV9 and TRBJ2-1; no clear D gene. Germline-derived CDR1 and CDR2 are SGDLS and YYNGEE. Trimming left V 3 bases short and J 9 bases short, with 16 bases between. The CDR3 extends over 14 amino acids. In DNA, the CDR3 is TGTGCCAGCAGCGATCCCCCCCGGTCTGGTGAGCAGTTCTTC. Translated, it gives CASSDPPRSGEQFF.

CDR3 residues: CCARYTGELFF. DNA of the CDR3: TGCTGCGCCCGGTACACCGGGGAGCTGTTTTTT. The V and J genes are TRBV29-1 and TRBJ2-2; D is unresolved. This CDR3 has 11 residues. CDR1 is SQVTM, CDR2 ANQGSEA, per germline.

The sample holds a few counts of this clonotype. The genes are TRBV6-1 and TRBJ1-1, with 7 bases lining up with TRBD1. Unmatched junction bases numbered 13, after V lost 6 bases and J lost 0 bases. The germline V gene has CDR1 MNHNS and CDR2 SASEGT. CDR3 length: 17 amino acids. CDR3 sequence (DNA): TGTGCCAGCAGCGATGGACAGGATAGAAGATTGAACACTGAAGCTTTCTTT. Protein product: CASSDGQDRRLNTEAFF.